This T cell receptor beta chain derives from a study of T cells in Graves' hyperthyroidism and ophthalmopathy. The study, taken as a whole, reports: Expanded thyroid clonotypes (above 0.001) were mostly also found in blood.

No ophthalmopathy progression within 18 months constituted stable Graves' hyperthyroidism. The authors took PBMCs from 10 ml fresh peripheral blood. The TCR beta CDR3 regions underwent amplification using RNA transcripts as the source. First-round RT-PCR with HTBI primers amplified the TCR CDR3 region. Using its own MiXCR run on the multiplex PCR reads, TCRdb lists one record per CDR3 protein. The sample records approximately 630,000 distinct CDR3 sequences, around 15% being singletons. V was pared by 5 bases and J by 6 bases, with 7 bases between. This CDR3 has 11 amino acids. Germline CDR1 ENHRY, CDR2 SYGVKD. A word on this clonotype: Its antigen remains unidentified.

Sequencing used blood. The clonotype was recovered from a woman younger than 45 with Graves' hyperthyroidism. The chain couples TRBV10-3 to TRBJ1-1; D call uncertain. CDR3 coding DNA: TGTGCCATCAGTCCTGGGTCTGAAGCTTTCTTT. Residues: CAISPGSEAFF.